A single sample is the source of the 27 T cell receptor beta chains below, sequenced in a study of T cell changes during pregnancy in multiple sclerosis. Clones were sequenced by immunoSEQ multiplex PCR, and TCRdb holds only the in-frame ones, with some missing. The table lists roughly 15,000 clones, just under 85% of them singletons. The input for sequencing was CD8+ T cells from peripheral blood mononuclear cells, taken in the second trimester of pregnancy. The receptors shown here come from a female donor in good health, enrolled as a control in a pregnancy study.

This chain links TRBV4-2 with TRBJ1-2; 7 bases align to TRBD1. J gave up 4 bases and V 1 base, and 6 bases lay outside the gene matches. Germline lookup yields CDR1 LGHNA and CDR2 YNFKEQ. This CDR3 contains 15 residues. The CDR3 DNA reads as TGTGCCAGCAGCCAAGGACAGGGCGAAGGCTATGGCTACACCTTC. Its translation is CASSQGQGEGYGYTF.

The V gene is TRBV7-9, the J gene TRBJ1-1; 8 positions agree with TRBD1. Unmatched junction bases numbered 12, after V lost 7 bases and J lost 11 bases. Germline V gene lookup returns CDR1 SEHNR and CDR2 FQNEAQ (reference sequence). This CDR3 contains 13 residues. This CDR3 reads CASTEATGEVAFF. CDR3 sequence (DNA): TGTGCCAGCACCGAAGCGACAGGGGAGGTTGCTTTCTTT.

The genes are TRBV7-8 and TRBJ2-3; the D gene is possibly TRBD2 (6 bases). The V gene lost 1 base and the J gene lost 0 bases, with 14 bases spanning the gap. Germline V gene data show CDR1 as SGHVS and CDR2 as FQNEAQ. The CDR3 has 17 amino acids. The CDR3 protein is CASSLVSGGTSTDTQYF. DNA for the CDR3: TGTGCCAGCAGCTTAGTATCCGGAGGGACTAGCACAGATACGCAGTATTTT. Based on the CDR3 plus reference TRBV7-8 and TRBJ2-3, the full variable domain is GAGVSQSPRYKVAKRGQDVALRCDPISGHVSLFWYQQALGQGPEFLTYFQNEAQLDKSGLPSDRFFAERPEGSVSTLKIQRTQQEDSAVYLCASSLVSGGTSTDTQYFGPGTRLTVL.

The CDR3 region is CASSPEGTQYF. CDR3 DNA: TGTGCCAGCTCTCCCGAGGGGACCCAGTACTTC. The V call is TRBV18, the J call TRBJ2-5, with a possible D match to TRBD2 (5 bases). V dropped 6 bases and J dropped 7 bases, with 9 bases sitting between them. Germline CDR1 reads KGHSH; CDR2 reads LQKENI. The length of the CDR3 is 11 residues.

J is TRBJ1-2 and V is TRBV27, with TRBD1 matching over 9 bases. The CDR3 runs to 15 residues. Per germline, CDR1 MNHEY and CDR2 SMNVEV (reference sequence). With 5 bases clipped from V and 4 bases from J, the junction kept 8 bases outside the gene matches. CDR3: CASSQNRGLRYGYTF. The DNA for the CDR3 is TGTGCCAGCAGTCAAAACAGGGGGCTTCGCTATGGCTACACCTTC.

This clone has only one observation. The genes are TRBV5-6 and TRBJ1-2, with TRBD1 matching over 9 bases. This CDR3 region has 16 residues. Germline CDR1 SGHDT, CDR2 YYEEEE. J gave up 5 bases and V 2 bases, and 10 bases lay outside the gene matches. CDR3 residues: CASSFLLDRGWYGYTF. The CDR3 DNA reads as TGTGCCAGCAGCTTCCTCCTAGACAGGGGGTGGTATGGCTACACCTTC.

This chain joins TRBV10-3 and TRBJ2-7, with D unresolved. The CDR3 totals 16 residues. The V end was cut by 0 bases, the J end by 2 bases, with 14 bases between. Germline assignment: CDR1 ENHRY and CDR2 SYGVKD. CDR3 protein: CAISESVGPPPYEQYF. The CDR3 DNA follows: TGTGCCATCAGTGAGTCCGTGGGCCCTCCCCCCTACGAGCAGTACTTC.

V gene TRBV6-4 combines with J gene TRBJ2-1; tentative D call: TRBD1 (6 bases). The CDR3 totals 14 residues. Germline V gene sequence: CDR1 MRHNA, CDR2 SNTAGT. V was shortened by 4 bases and J by 2 bases, with 9 bases between the two germline ends. The CDR3 loop reads CASSVRDTYNEQFF. Here the CDR3 DNA reads TGTGCCAGCAGTGTCAGGGACACCTACAATGAGCAGTTCTTC.

This chain joins TRBV4-1 and TRBJ2-7, with D unclear. This CDR3 has 13 residues. V gave up 0 bases and J gave up 4 bases, with 7 bases separating them. Germline CDR1 and CDR2: MGHRA and YSYEKL. The CDR3 protein is CASSQEAGYEQYF. Written as DNA, the CDR3 is TGCGCCAGCAGCCAAGAGGCAGGATACGAGCAGTACTTC.

The V call is TRBV6-5, the J call TRBJ1-5; D is undetermined. Germline values: CDR1 MNHEY, CDR2 SVGAGI. The CDR3 has 15 amino acids. The V and J ends lost 6 bases and 0 bases respectively, with 12 bases between them. The CDR3 coding sequence is TGTGCCAGCAGCCTGAATACAGATAGCAATCAGCCCCAGCATTTT. Protein: CASSLNTDSNQPQHF.

The J gene is TRBJ2-7, the V gene TRBV28, with 9 positions matching TRBD1. Germline V gene data show CDR1 as MDHEN and CDR2 as SYDVKM. V shed 5 bases, J shed 6 bases, and the junction held 14 bases outside the gene matches. This CDR3 is 16 amino acids long. This chain's CDR3 is CASSRERTGTGREQYF. The DNA of the CDR3 is TGTGCCAGCAGTCGGGAAAGGACCGGGACAGGGCGCGAGCAGTACTTC.

This clone has a handful of counts. This chain joins TRBV7-3 and TRBJ2-2, with TRBD1 matching over 8 bases. V shed 3 bases and J 2 bases; nucleotides not matched to a gene: 8. This CDR3 has 17 amino acids. Germline V gene sequence: CDR1 SGHTA, CDR2 FQGTGA. The chain's CDR3 is CASSFPGGPFNTGELFF. The CDR3 coding sequence is TGTGCCAGCAGCTTCCCAGGGGGCCCTTTTAACACCGGGGAGCTGTTTTTT.

V usage is TRBV13 and J usage is TRBJ2-3; 10 bases align to TRBD1. Germline-derived CDR1 and CDR2 are PRHDT and FYEKMQ (reference sequence). V was clipped by 1 base and J by 4 bases; unmatched bases: 2. This CDR3 spans 15 amino acids. DNA for the CDR3: TGTGCCAGCAGCTTAGAGGACAGGGGGTCAGATACGCAGTATTTT. Translation: CASSLEDRGSDTQYF.

This clone appeared a single time. V is TRBV4-3 and J is TRBJ2-3; D gene ambiguous. This CDR3 region has 13 residues. The ends were cut back, 6 bases at V and 7 bases at J, with 14 bases in the middle. Germline V gene lookup returns CDR1 LGHNA and CDR2 YSLEER. CDR3 region: CASSSLEFNTQYF. In DNA form, the CDR3 reads TGCGCCAGCAGTTCCCTTGAGTTTAATACGCAGTATTTT.

This chain joins TRBV6-6 and TRBJ1-1; 7 nucleotides match TRBD1. CDR3 size: 15 residues. Losses at the gene ends were 0 bases for V and 8 bases for J; bases not matched to a gene: 9. In germline, CDR1 is MNHNY, CDR2 SVGAGI (reference sequence). CDR3 DNA: TGTGCCAGCAGTTACTCGAGGGGGCGCAGCGGAGAAGCTTTCTTT. Translated, it gives CASSYSRGRSGEAFF.

This chain uses TRBV29-1 with TRBJ2-2; D is perhaps TRBD2 (5 bases). V gave up 5 bases and J gave up 7 bases, with 8 bases separating them. This CDR3 region has 11 residues. Germline V lookup: CDR1 SQVTM, CDR2 ANQGSEA. CDR3 DNA sequence: TGCAGCGTTACCACTAGCGGGGAGCTGTTTTTT. Translation: CSVTTSGELFF.

This CDR3 reads CASSPPGSNAYEQYF. The CDR3 DNA reads as TGTGCCAGCAGCCCCCCCGGGTCCAACGCCTACGAGCAGTACTTC. The chain uses TRBV9 and TRBJ2-7; no clear D gene. Trimming took 4 bases from V and 2 from J, leaving 16 bases between them. This CDR3 comprises 15 residues. Germline-derived CDR1 and CDR2 are SGDLS and YYNGEE.

This clone turned up a few times. The chain combines TRBV5-1 with TRBJ1-2; 8 bases fit TRBD1. Germline assignment: CDR1 SGHRS and CDR2 YFSETQ. This CDR3 contains 16 residues. The trim removed 0 bases at V and 4 bases at J, leaving 8 bases unmatched. CDR3 DNA sequence: TGCGCCAGCAGCTTGGCCCCCAGGGGGCCCCTCTATGGCTACACCTTC. Translation: CASSLAPRGPLYGYTF.

In this sample, this clone turned up once. The chain uses TRBV4-2 and TRBJ1-3, with D perhaps matching TRBD1 (6 bases). The germline CDR1 and CDR2 sequences are LGHNA and YNFKEQ. This CDR3 has 17 residues. Trimming took off 4 bases at V and 3 bases at J, with 19 bases between the two ends. CDR3 sequence (DNA): TGTGCCAGCAGCCTGGACCGTCCAGGGGTCGGTGGAAACACCATATATTTT. It specifies CASSLDRPGVGGNTIYF.

This clone showed up just once. This chain connects TRBV28 to TRBJ2-1; 8 nucleotides agree with TRBD2. The V gene end was trimmed by 5 bases and the J gene end by 5 bases; junction bases not matched to a gene: 8. Germline values: CDR1 MDHEN, CDR2 SYDVKM. This CDR3 is built from 15 residues. DNA for the CDR3: TGTGCCAGCAGTGGGGGACTAGGCTCACACAATGAGCAGTTCTTC. It is translated as CASSGGLGSHNEQFF. The whole variable domain, filled in from reference TRBV28 and TRBJ2-1, reads DVKVTQSSRYLVKRTGEKVFLECVQDMDHENMFWYRQDPGLGLRLIYFSYDVKMKEKGDIPEGYSVSREKKERFSLILESASTNQTSMYLCASSGGLGSHNEQFFGPGTRLTVL.

The chain uses TRBV25-1 and TRBJ1-2; TRBD1 matches 7 bases. Losses at the gene ends were 2 bases for V and 4 bases for J; bases not matched to a gene: 10. The CDR3 contains 16 residues. Germline V CDR1 and CDR2: MGHDK, SYGVNS. The CDR3 sequence: CASSELDREVVYGYTF. As DNA, the CDR3 is TGTGCCAGCAGTGAACTTGACAGGGAGGTTGTCTATGGCTACACCTTC.

This clone is judged medium-sized. The gene calls are TRBV11-2 and TRBJ1-5; 7 bases agree with TRBD1. V was pared by 1 base and J by 9 bases, with 9 bases of the junction left unmatched. Germline V gives CDR1 SGHAT, CDR2 FQNNGV. The CDR3 sequence is 15 residues long. The CDR3: CASSLGQGGIVPQHF. In nucleotides, the CDR3 is TGTGCCAGCAGCTTAGGACAGGGAGGAATAGTGCCCCAGCATTTT.

The chain joins TRBV15 to TRBJ1-6; no reliable D call. V gave up 0 bases and J gave up 7 bases, with 10 bases separating them. The V gene's germline CDR1 is LNHNV and CDR2 YYDKDF (reference sequence). This CDR3 comprises 15 residues. The CDR3 nucleotides read TGTGCCACCAGCAGAGATGATACAGAAAATTCACCCCTCCACTTT. Its translation: CATSRDDTENSPLHF.

This clone was found once. The rearrangement joins TRBV7-3 to TRBJ2-1, with 7 bases lining up with TRBD1. Germline CDR1 and CDR2: SGHTA and FQGTGA. The CDR3 covers 14 residues. V shed 5 bases, J shed 10 bases, and the junction held 11 bases outside the gene matches. CDR3 nucleotide sequence: TGTGCCAGCAGCGATACACAGGGGCCGATGGAGCAGTTCTTC. This gives the protein CASSDTQGPMEQFF.

The J gene is TRBJ2-1, the V gene TRBV29-1; 10 bases are shared with TRBD2. The length of the CDR3 is 15 residues. Germline V gene lookup returns CDR1 SQVTM and CDR2 ANQGSEA. The V gene end was trimmed by 3 bases and the J gene end by 6 bases; junction bases not matched to a gene: 8. This CDR3 is CSVEVSGGAINEQFF. The CDR3 nucleotides read TGCAGCGTTGAGGTGAGCGGGGGGGCCATCAATGAGCAGTTCTTC.

CDR3: CASSPPTADYEQYF. In nucleotides, the CDR3 is TGCGCCAGCAGCCCCCCGACAGCTGACTACGAGCAGTACTTC. J is TRBJ2-7 and V is TRBV5-1, with D tentatively TRBD1 (5 bases). The CDR3 totals 14 residues. Germline values: CDR1 SGHRS, CDR2 YFSETQ. Trimming stripped 4 bases from V and 3 bases from J, with 14 bases between.

The J gene is TRBJ1-4, the V gene TRBV10-3; D gene uncertain. Germline CDR1 is ENHRY and CDR2 is SYGVKD. The V end was cut by 0 bases, the J end by 1 base, with 15 bases between. The CDR3 totals 18 residues. The CDR3: CAISESKAGLITNEKLFF. As DNA, the CDR3 is TGTGCCATCAGTGAGTCGAAGGCAGGTTTGATAACTAATGAAAAACTGTTTTTT.